This TCR beta chain comes out of a study of tumor-infiltrating lymphocytes in primary liver carcinoma. From approximately 0.5 ug of total RNA, TCR beta-specific cDNA was reverse-transcribed using a constant-region primer. Libraries covering TCR beta were generated through three nested multiplex PCR rounds (using a slightly modified ARM-PCR). Researchers ran the first two PCR rounds for roughly 10 cycles each with TRBV1-TRBV30 forward primers and a C-beta reverse primer. MiXCR, run by TCRdb on the multiplex PCR reads, gives a single entry per CDR3 protein. Seen here are 90,000 to 140,000 distinct CDR3 sequences, roughly 80% observed once, and the top ten hold 15% to 25%. For each extraction, RNA and DNA were obtained together from about 21-30 mg of unsorted bulk tissue. V shed 6 bases and J 6 bases; nucleotides not matched to a gene: 11. CDR1 and CDR2 (germline): SGHAT, FQDESV (reference sequence). The CDR3 extends over 15 amino acids.

The sequence derives from a man in his forties with primary liver carcinoma and hepatitis B virus infection. Material for sequencing was liver tumor tissue from sampling region 3. The subset denotes: tumor region T3, left-lateral pole. J is TRBJ2-1 and V is TRBV11-1; 7 bases align to TRBD1. The CDR3 coding sequence is TGTGCCAGCAGACTCACAGGGGTTCTTGGCAATGAGCAGTTCTTC. It specifies CASRLTGVLGNEQFF.